A single sample is the source of the 13 T cell receptor beta chains below, sequenced in a study of cytomegalovirus exposure and HLA in healthy donors. Assay: immunoSEQ multiplex PCR; the TCRdb copy retains only in-frame clones and omits some. Among some 76,000 clones listed, approximately 93% were seen once. The sequenced sample was PBMCs. The receptors derive from a woman under 30 in good health and CMV-seropositive.

The chain uses TRBV30 and TRBJ2-6; no firm D call. CDR3 length equals 15 residues. Germline V CDR1 and CDR2: GTSNPN, SVGIG (reference sequence). The V and J ends lost 4 bases and 4 bases respectively, with 14 bases between them. CDR3 in amino acids: CAWITRSSGANVLTF. In DNA, the CDR3 is TGTGCCTGGATAACGCGGTCCTCCGGGGCCAACGTCCTGACTTTC. Variable domain in full (rest from reference TRBV30 and TRBJ2-6): SQTIHQWPATLVQPVGSPLSLECTVEGTSNPNLYWYRQAAGRGLQLLFYSVGIGQISSEVPQNLSASRPQDRQFILSSKKLLLSDSGFYLCAWITRSSGANVLTFGAGSRLTVL.

The genes are TRBV5-1 and TRBJ1-1, with D perhaps TRBD1 (5 bases). From germline, CDR1 is SGHRS and CDR2 YFSETQ. This CDR3 comprises 14 residues. The V end was cut by 3 bases, the J end by 13 bases, with 22 bases between. The CDR3 spells CASSSNSLPEGVFF. The CDR3 DNA reads TGCGCCAGCAGCTCAAATTCGCTCCCCGAAGGGGTTTTCTTT.

V and J are TRBV6-4 and TRBJ2-1; TRBD2 matches at 11 bases. Looked up from germline, CDR1 is MRHNA and CDR2 is SNTAGT. The CDR3 is 15 amino acids. Unmatched junction bases numbered 4, after V lost 3 bases and J lost 6 bases. Written as DNA, the CDR3 is TGTGCCAGCAGTGAGCGGCTAGCGGGGGGCAATGAGCAGTTCTTC. This translates into CASSERLAGGNEQFF.

The V and J genes are TRBV15 and TRBJ1-5, with 7 bases that match TRBD1. CDR3 length: 17 amino acids. Germline lookup yields CDR1 LNHNV and CDR2 YYDKDF (reference sequence). J lost 0 bases, V lost 0 bases, and 5 bases had no gene match. The CDR3 sequence: CATSRDRGPYSNQPQHF. Written as DNA, the CDR3 is TGTGCCACCAGCAGAGATAGGGGGCCTTATAGCAATCAGCCCCAGCATTTT.

CDR3 nucleotide sequence: TGTGCCAGCAGGGCAGGCCAGGGTCTCATCCGAGAGACCCAGTACTTC. The encoded protein is CASRAGQGLIRETQYF. The chain combines TRBV28 with TRBJ2-5; tentatively, D is TRBD1 (5 bases). This CDR3 is 16 amino acids long. Germline V CDR1 and CDR2: MDHEN, SYDVKM. V lost 6 bases, J lost 4 bases, and 21 bases lay in between.

The chain employs TRBV18 and TRBJ2-1, with 9 bases identical to TRBD1. CDR3 length: 15 residues. The ends lost 3 bases at V and 2 bases at J; junction bases unmatched: 2. Germline V gene data show CDR1 as KGHSH and CDR2 as LQKENI. CDR3 nucleotides: TGTGCCAGCTCACCGGGACAGGGCGCCTACAATGAGCAGTTCTTC. Translation gives CASSPGQGAYNEQFF.

The genes are TRBV9 and TRBJ2-5; D is unclear. CDR3 length: 14 residues. Germline lookup yields CDR1 SGDLS and CDR2 YYNGEE. V was trimmed by 2 bases and J by 3 bases, leaving 11 bases between them. The CDR3 spells CASSVSGNEETQYF. DNA for the CDR3: TGTGCCAGCAGCGTCTCGGGTAACGAAGAGACCCAGTACTTC.

The chain is built from TRBV9 and TRBJ1-5, with D maybe TRBD1 (6 bases). CDR3 length: 17 amino acids. CDR1 and CDR2 from the germline V gene are SGDLS and YYNGEE. V shed 4 bases and J shed 9 bases, with 26 bases lying between them. The CDR3 loop is CASSPSMVGGVLVPQHF. CDR3 nucleotide sequence: TGTGCCAGCAGCCCCAGTATGGTAGGGGGGGTCCTGGTGCCCCAGCATTTT.

This chain uses TRBV19 with TRBJ1-2; D not resolved. Germline assignment: CDR1 LNHDA and CDR2 SQIVND (reference sequence). The CDR3 covers 14 residues. The V gene lost 3 bases and the J gene lost 4 bases, with 12 bases spanning the gap. The DNA for the CDR3 is TGTGCCAGTAGTATGCGGCAGCCTTCCTATGGCTACACCTTC. It encodes CASSMRQPSYGYTF.

The gene calls are TRBV6-6 and TRBJ1-1, with unresolved D. Germline V gives CDR1 MNHNY, CDR2 SVGAGI (reference sequence). This CDR3 is 11 amino acids long. Trimming left V 9 bases short and J 2 bases short, with 7 bases between. The DNA of the CDR3 is TGTGCCAGTCGGTTAAACACTGAAGCTTTCTTT. Protein: CASRLNTEAFF.

The chain uses TRBV2 and TRBJ2-7; weak D call: TRBD1 (5 bases). The length of the CDR3 is 12 residues. Trimming removed 2 bases at V and 6 bases at J, with 8 bases between. The germline V gene encodes CDR1 SNHLY and CDR2 FYNNEI. CDR3 amino acids: CASSEPGLEQYF. CDR3 nucleotide sequence: TGTGCCAGCAGTGAACCAGGGCTCGAGCAGTACTTC.

CDR3 region: CASSQDEVDRGDTEAFF. DNA of the CDR3: TGTGCCAGCAGCCAAGATGAAGTGGACAGGGGGGACACTGAAGCTTTCTTT. V and J are TRBV14 and TRBJ1-1; TRBD1 aligns across 10 bases. V was pared by 0 bases and J by 3 bases, with 7 bases of the junction left unmatched. This CDR3 contains 17 residues. CDR1 SGHDN and CDR2 FVKESK come from the germline V gene. Using reference TRBV14 and TRBJ1-1 for the parts outside the CDR3, the full variable domain is EAGVTQFPSHSVIEKGQTVTLRCDPISGHDNLYWYRRVMGKEIKFLLHFVKESKQDESGMPNNRFLAERTGGTYSTLKVQPAELEDSGVYFCASSQDEVDRGDTEAFFGQGTRLTVV.

The genes are TRBV28 and TRBJ2-1, with 12 nucleotides matching TRBD2. This CDR3 region has 16 residues. Trimming removed 4 bases from V and 3 bases from J; junction bases left unmatched: 4. Germline CDR1 MDHEN, CDR2 SYDVKM. The CDR3 DNA follows: TGTGCCAGCAGTTCCCCTAGCGGGGGGGGCTACAATGAGCAGTTCTTC. Protein sequence: CASSSPSGGGYNEQFF.